A single T cell receptor beta chain is shown here with its context. Its antigen is currently unknown. The PCR was carried out with 60 Vbeta primers and 13 Jbeta primers. Sequencing was performed with immunoSEQ multiplex PCR; in TCRdb, only in-frame clones are kept and a portion is missing. The repertoire has around 100,000 clones, approximately 64% of them found once; the top ten carry around 3.5%. The data stem from a study of cytomegalovirus exposure and HLA in healthy donors. General study results and limits: Many donors shared some public TCRs, even though most TCR sequences were rare. After further analysis at a later stage, around 17,000 TCR beta sequences were associated with HLA alleles at 0.05 false discovery rate. The classifier was said to identify cytomegalovirus status with high specificity and sensitivity. Researchers counted roughly 160 TCR beta chains as cytomegalovirus-associated.

The sequence derives from a woman aged 50 to 60 in good health and CMV-seronegative. Sequencing was done on a sample of PBMCs.

The CDR3 is CASGRGQYEQYF. The CDR3 bases are TGTGCCAGCGGGCGGGGGCAGTACGAGCAGTACTTC. The chain is built from TRBV2 and TRBJ2-7, with D tentatively TRBD2 (7 bases). The CDR3 runs to 12 residues. Trimming stripped 8 bases from V and 4 bases from J, with 12 bases between. In germline, CDR1 is SNHLY, CDR2 FYNNEI.